The rows below give T cell receptor beta chains drawn from one sample of a study of blood T cell repertoires in COVID-19. Generated by immunoSEQ multiplex PCR, the TCRdb table keeps only in-frame clones and is missing some. The sample contains roughly 320,000 clones, more than 75% of which appear only once. Material for sequencing was peripheral blood. The receptors were gathered from a man aged 70-80 years with acute or convalescent COVID-19. Each CDR3 is given with its conserved first and last residue. Each record gives: D gene, V gene, clone size, J gene, CDR3 protein, CDR3 DNA. A D gene is named only where the DNA matches it firmly. Size tells how often a clone was seen (once, few, many) or the class of an expanded clone, and some rows leave it out.

>-|TRBV7-2|few|TRBJ1-5
CASSLLDKPQHF
TGTGCCAGCAGCCTCTTGGACAAGCCCCAGCATTTT
>-|TRBV6-6|-|TRBJ2-3
CASRLLIPTDTQYF
TGTGCCAGCAGATTACTCATTCCCACAGATACGCAGTATTTT
>TRBD1|TRBV4-2|-|TRBJ2-2
CASSQESVQGSTGELFF
TGTGCCAGCAGCCAAGAATCAGTACAGGGGAGCACCGGGGAGCTGTTTTTT
>-|TRBV6-1|-|TRBJ2-2
CASSEGQAIGVGELFF
TGTGCCAGCAGTGAGGGGCAGGCCATCGGCGTCGGGGAGCTGTTTTTT
>TRBD1|TRBV19|-|TRBJ1-2
CASNPGQGPYGYTF
TGTGCCAGTAATCCGGGACAGGGGCCCTATGGCTACACCTTC
>TRBD1|TRBV6-5|-|TRBJ1-1
CASRMGQTNTEAFF
TGTGCCAGCAGGATGGGACAGACGAACACTGAAGCTTTCTTT
>-|TRBV28|-|TRBJ1-2
CASSLQNYGYTF
TGTGCCAGCAGTTTACAGAACTATGGCTACACCTTC
>TRBD2|TRBV9|-|TRBJ2-1
CASSVGRGNNEQFF
TGTGCCAGCAGCGTAGGGCGGGGGAACAATGAGCAGTTCTTC
>TRBD1|TRBV6-4|-|TRBJ2-6
CASRRTGGWSGANVLTF
TGTGCCAGCAGGAGGACAGGGGGATGGTCTGGGGCCAACGTCCTGACTTTC
>TRBD1|TRBV6-4|-|TRBJ1-2
CASSADRANYGYTF
TGTGCCAGCAGCGCCGACAGGGCTAACTATGGCTACACCTTC
>TRBD2|TRBV5-1|once|TRBJ2-7
CASSPGTSVVRSYEQYF
TGCGCCAGCAGCCCCGGGACTAGCGTCGTTCGCTCCTACGAGCAGTACTTC
>-|TRBV24-1|-|TRBJ1-1
CATSDGFYEAFF
TGTGCCACCAGTGACGGGTTCTATGAAGCTTTCTTT
>TRBD2|TRBV5-4|once|TRBJ2-2
CASSLGTSGGARGTGELFF
TGTGCCAGCAGCTTGGGGACTAGCGGGGGGGCCAGGGGCACCGGGGAGCTGTTTTTT
>-|TRBV29-1|once|TRBJ2-5
CSVEDWEETQYF
TGCAGCGTTGAGGACTGGGAAGAGACCCAGTACTTC
>-|TRBV5-6|-|TRBJ1-1
CASSLGLAEAFF
TGTGCCAGCAGCCTGGGTCTCGCTGAAGCTTTCTTT
>-|TRBV7-2|-|TRBJ1-5
CASSLTVSNQPQHF
TGTGCCAGCAGCTTAACGGTTAGCAATCAGCCCCAGCATTTT
>TRBD2|TRBV12-3/TRBV12-4|-|TRBJ2-1
CASTLASGSEQFF
TGTGCCAGCACCCTAGCGAGCGGGAGTGAGCAGTTCTTC
>-|TRBV9|-|TRBJ2-3
CASSVAVTSTDTQYF
TGTGCCAGCAGCGTTGCCGTAACTAGCACAGATACGCAGTATTTT
>TRBD2|TRBV5-4|-|TRBJ2-7
CASSNRGTSGSYEQYF
TGTGCCAGCAGCAACCGGGGGACTAGCGGGAGTTACGAGCAGTACTTC
>-|TRBV3-1/TRBV3-2|-|TRBJ1-2
CASSQSPAGPYGYTF
TGTGCCAGCAGCCAAAGCCCGGCAGGGCCCTATGGCTACACCTTC
>-|TRBV11-3|-|TRBJ2-2
CASSLDSGLNTGELFF
TGTGCCAGCAGCTTAGATTCGGGGTTGAACACCGGGGAGCTGTTTTTT
>-|TRBV14|few|TRBJ1-1
CASSPSLGRASRTEAFF
TGTGCCAGCAGCCCCTCCCTAGGGAGGGCCTCTAGGACTGAAGCTTTCTTT
>TRBD1|TRBV7-9|once|TRBJ1-1
CASSLQGTRGEAFF
TGTGCCAGCAGCCTACAGGGGACTAGGGGTGAAGCTTTCTTT
>-|TRBV15|-|TRBJ2-5
CATSRVPGDRQETQYF
TGTGCCACCAGCAGAGTTCCGGGGGACCGCCAAGAGACCCAGTACTTC
>TRBD2|TRBV10-2|-|TRBJ2-7
CASRDFQGGSSEQYF
TGCGCCAGCAGGGACTTCCAGGGAGGGAGCAGTGAGCAGTACTTC
>-|TRBV5-1|once|TRBJ1-2
CASSLRGMDTF
TGCGCCAGCAGCTTGAGGGGAATGGACACCTTC
>-|TRBV6-5|-|TRBJ1-4
CASSYFPGFVEKLFF
TGTGCCAGCAGCTATTTTCCAGGCTTTGTTGAAAAACTGTTTTTT
>-|TRBV6-5|-|TRBJ1-1
CASSAGNTEAFF
TGTGCCAGCTCGGCAGGGAACACTGAAGCTTTCTTT
>TRBD2|TRBV11-2|-|TRBJ2-4
CASSLTPGLAGGPKNIQYF
TGTGCCAGCAGCTTAACCCCCGGACTAGCGGGAGGGCCCAAAAACATTCAGTACTTC
>TRBD1|TRBV5-4|-|TRBJ1-6
CASTRTGAINSPLHF
TGTGCCAGCACCCGGACAGGGGCTATCAATTCACCCCTCCACTTT
>-|TRBV10-3|-|TRBJ2-7
CAISDAYEQYF
TGTGCCATCAGTGATGCGTACGAGCAGTACTTC
>TRBD1|TRBV7-9|-|TRBJ1-4
CASSQGQGREKLFF
TGTGCCAGCAGCCAGGGACAGGGGAGAGAAAAACTGTTTTTT
>-|TRBV19|-|TRBJ1-1
CASSPYTGNTEAFF
TGTGCCAGTAGTCCGTACACAGGGAACACTGAAGCTTTCTTT
>TRBD2|TRBV24-1|few|TRBJ2-7
CATSDSSRASGSQYF
TGTGCCACCAGTGACTCCTCTAGAGCTAGCGGGAGCCAGTACTTC
>TRBD1|TRBV19|once|TRBJ2-7
CASSNDRGVSYEQYF
TGTGCCAGTAGTAACGACAGGGGTGTCTCCTACGAGCAGTACTTC
>-|TRBV6-5|-|TRBJ2-7
CASSYSSGESSYEQYF
TGTGCCAGCAGTTACTCATCAGGGGAGAGCTCCTACGAGCAGTACTTC